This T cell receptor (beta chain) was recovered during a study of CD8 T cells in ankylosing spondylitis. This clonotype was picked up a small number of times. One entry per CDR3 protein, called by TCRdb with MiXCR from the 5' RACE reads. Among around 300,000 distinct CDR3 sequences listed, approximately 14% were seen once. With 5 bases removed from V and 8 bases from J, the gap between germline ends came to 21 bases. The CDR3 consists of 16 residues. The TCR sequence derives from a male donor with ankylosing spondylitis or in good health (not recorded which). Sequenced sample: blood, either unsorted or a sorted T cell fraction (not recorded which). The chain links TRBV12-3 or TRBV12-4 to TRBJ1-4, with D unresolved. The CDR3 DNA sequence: TGTGCCAGCAGTCTGGATCAGGAGGGAGGAGGGGAAAAACTGTTTTTT. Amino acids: CASSLDQEGGGEKLFF.